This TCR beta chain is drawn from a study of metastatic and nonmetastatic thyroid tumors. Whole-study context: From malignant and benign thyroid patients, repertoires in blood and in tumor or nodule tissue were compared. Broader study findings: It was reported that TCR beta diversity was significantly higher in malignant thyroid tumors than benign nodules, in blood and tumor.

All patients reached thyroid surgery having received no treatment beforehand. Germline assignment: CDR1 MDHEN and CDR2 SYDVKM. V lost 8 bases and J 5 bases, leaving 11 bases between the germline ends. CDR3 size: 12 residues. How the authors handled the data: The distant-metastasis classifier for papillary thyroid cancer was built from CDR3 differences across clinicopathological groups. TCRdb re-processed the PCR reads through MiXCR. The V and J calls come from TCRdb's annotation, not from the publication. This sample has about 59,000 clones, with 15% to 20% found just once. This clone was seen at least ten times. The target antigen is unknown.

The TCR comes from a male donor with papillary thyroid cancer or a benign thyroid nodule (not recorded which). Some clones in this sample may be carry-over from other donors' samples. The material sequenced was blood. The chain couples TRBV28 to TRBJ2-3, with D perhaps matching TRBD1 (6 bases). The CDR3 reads CASRQGLDTQYF. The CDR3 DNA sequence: TGTGCCAGCCGCCAGGGGCTAGATACGCAGTATTTT.